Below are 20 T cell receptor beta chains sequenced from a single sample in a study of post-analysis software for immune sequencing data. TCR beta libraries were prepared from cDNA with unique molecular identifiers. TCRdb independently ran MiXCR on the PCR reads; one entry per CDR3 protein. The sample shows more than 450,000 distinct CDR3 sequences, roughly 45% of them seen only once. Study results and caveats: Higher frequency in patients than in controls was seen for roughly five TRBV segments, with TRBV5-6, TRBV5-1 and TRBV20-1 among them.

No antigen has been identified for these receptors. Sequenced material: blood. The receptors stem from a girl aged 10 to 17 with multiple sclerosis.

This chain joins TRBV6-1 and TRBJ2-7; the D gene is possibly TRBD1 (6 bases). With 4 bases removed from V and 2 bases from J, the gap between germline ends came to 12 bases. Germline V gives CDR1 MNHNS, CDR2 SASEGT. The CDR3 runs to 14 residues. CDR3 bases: TGTGCCAGCAGTGCTACAGGGATAACCTACGAGCAGTACTTC. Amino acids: CASSATGITYEQYF.

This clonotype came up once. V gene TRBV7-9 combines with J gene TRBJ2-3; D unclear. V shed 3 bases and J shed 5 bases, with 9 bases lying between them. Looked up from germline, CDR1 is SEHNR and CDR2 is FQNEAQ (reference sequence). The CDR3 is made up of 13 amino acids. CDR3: CASSFYIGDTQYF. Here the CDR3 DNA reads TGTGCCAGCAGCTTCTATATAGGAGATACGCAGTATTTT.

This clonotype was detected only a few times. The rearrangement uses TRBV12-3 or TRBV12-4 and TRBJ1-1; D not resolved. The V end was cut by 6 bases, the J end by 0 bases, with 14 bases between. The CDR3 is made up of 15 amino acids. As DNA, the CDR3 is TGTGCCAGCAGCCCCCCTCGGGGATTGAACACTGAAGCTTTCTTT. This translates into CASSPPRGLNTEAFF.

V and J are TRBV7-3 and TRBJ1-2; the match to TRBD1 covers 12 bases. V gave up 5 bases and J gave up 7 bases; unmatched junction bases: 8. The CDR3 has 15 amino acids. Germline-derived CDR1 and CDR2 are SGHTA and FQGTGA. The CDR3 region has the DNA TGTGCCAGCAGCCTGACAGGGACAGGGGGCCTTGGCTACACCTTC. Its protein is CASSLTGTGGLGYTF. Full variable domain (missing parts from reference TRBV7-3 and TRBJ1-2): GAGVSQTPSNKVTEKGKYVELRCDPISGHTALYWYRQSLGQGPEFLIYFQGTGAADDSGLPNDRFFAVRPEGSVSTLKIQRTERGDSAVYLCASSLTGTGGLGYTFGSGTRLTVV.

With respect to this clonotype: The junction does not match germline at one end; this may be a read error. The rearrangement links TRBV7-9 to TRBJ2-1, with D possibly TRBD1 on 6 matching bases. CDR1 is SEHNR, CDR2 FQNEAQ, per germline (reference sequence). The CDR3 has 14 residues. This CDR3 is CAGSLRDRWDEQFF. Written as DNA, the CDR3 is TGTGCCGGCAGCTTAAGAGACAGGTGGGATGAGCAGTTCTTC.

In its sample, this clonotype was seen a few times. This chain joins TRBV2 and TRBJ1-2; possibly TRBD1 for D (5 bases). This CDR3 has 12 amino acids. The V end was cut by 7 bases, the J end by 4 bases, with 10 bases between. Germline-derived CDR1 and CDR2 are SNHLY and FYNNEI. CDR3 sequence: CASIPGAYGYTF. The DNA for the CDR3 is TGTGCCAGCATTCCCGGGGCCTATGGCTACACCTTC.

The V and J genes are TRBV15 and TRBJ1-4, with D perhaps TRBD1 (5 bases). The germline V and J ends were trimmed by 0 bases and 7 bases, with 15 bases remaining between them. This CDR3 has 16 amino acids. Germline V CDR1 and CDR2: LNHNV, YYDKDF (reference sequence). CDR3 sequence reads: CATSRDAREGSEKLFF. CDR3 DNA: TGTGCCACCAGCAGAGATGCCAGGGAGGGAAGTGAAAAACTGTTTTTT.

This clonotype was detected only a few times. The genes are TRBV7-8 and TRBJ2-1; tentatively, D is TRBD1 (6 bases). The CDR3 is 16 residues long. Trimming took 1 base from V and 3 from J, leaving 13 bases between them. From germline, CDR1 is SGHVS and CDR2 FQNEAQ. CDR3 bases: TGTGCCAGCAGCTTAGGGGGGCGAGGGCACTACAATGAGCAGTTCTTC. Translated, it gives CASSLGGRGHYNEQFF.

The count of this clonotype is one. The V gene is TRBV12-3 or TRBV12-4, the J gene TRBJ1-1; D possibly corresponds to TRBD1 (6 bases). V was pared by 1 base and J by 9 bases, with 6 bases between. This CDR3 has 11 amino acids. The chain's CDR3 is CASSLGGQAFF. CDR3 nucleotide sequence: TGTGCCAGCAGTTTAGGGGGGCAAGCTTTCTTT.

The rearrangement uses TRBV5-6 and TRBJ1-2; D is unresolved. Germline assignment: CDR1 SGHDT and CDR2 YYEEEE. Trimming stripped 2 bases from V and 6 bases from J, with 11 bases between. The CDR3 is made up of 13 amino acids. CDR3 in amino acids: CASSLNMDDGYTF. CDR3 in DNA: TGTGCCAGCAGCTTAAACATGGACGATGGCTACACCTTC. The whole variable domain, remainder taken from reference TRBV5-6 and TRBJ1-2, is DAGVTQSPTHLIKTRGQQVTLRCSPKSGHDTVSWYQQALGQGPQFIFQYYEEEERQRGNFPDRFSGHQFPNYSSELNVNALLLGDSALYLCASSLNMDDGYTFGSGTRLTVV.

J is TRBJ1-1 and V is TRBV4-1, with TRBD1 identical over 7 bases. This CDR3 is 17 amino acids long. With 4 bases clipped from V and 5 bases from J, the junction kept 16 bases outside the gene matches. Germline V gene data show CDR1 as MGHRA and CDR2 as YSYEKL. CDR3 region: CASSLHPGQRRRTEAFF. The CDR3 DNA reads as TGCGCCAGCAGCCTCCACCCGGGACAGCGGCGACGGACTGAAGCTTTCTTT.

This chain's CDR3 is CASSSSSGGKEAFF. In DNA form, the CDR3 reads TGTGCCAGCAGCTCCAGTTCAGGGGGAAAAGAAGCTTTCTTT. The rearrangement uses TRBV7-3 and TRBJ1-1; TRBD1 matches at 7 bases. Losses at the gene ends were 4 bases for V and 8 bases for J; bases not matched to a gene: 10. Germline CDR1 reads SGHTA; CDR2 reads FQGTGA. The CDR3 is 14 residues long.

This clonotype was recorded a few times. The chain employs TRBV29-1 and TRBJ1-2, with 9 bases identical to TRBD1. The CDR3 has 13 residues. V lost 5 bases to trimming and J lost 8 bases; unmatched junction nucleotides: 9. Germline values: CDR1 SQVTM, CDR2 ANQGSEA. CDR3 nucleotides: TGCAGCGTTCGGGACAGGGATTGGATCGGCTACACCTTC. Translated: CSVRDRDWIGYTF.

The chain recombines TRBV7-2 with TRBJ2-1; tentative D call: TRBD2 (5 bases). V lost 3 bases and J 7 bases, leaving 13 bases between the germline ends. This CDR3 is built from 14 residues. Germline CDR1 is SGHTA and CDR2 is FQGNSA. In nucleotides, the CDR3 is TGTGCCAGCAGCTTGTCCCAGGACTTGAATGAGCAGTTCTTC. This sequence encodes CASSLSQDLNEQFF.

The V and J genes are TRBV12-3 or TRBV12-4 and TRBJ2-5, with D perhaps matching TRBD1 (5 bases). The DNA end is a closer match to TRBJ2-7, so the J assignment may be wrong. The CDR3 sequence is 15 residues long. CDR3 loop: CASSLQWAGNYEQYF. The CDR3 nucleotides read TGTGCCAGCAGTTTGCAGTGGGCAGGGAATTACGAGCAGTACTTC.

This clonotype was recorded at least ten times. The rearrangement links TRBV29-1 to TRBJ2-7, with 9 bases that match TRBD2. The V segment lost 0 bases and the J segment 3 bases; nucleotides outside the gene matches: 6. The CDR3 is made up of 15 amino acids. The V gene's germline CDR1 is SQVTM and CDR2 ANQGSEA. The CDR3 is CSVEDSSGRSYEQYF. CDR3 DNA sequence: TGCAGCGTTGAAGATTCCAGCGGGAGGAGCTACGAGCAGTACTTC.

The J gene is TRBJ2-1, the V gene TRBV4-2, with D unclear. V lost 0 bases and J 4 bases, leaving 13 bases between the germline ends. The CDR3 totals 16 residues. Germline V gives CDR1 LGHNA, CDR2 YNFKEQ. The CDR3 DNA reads TGTGCCAGCAGCCAAGAAGGCGCCTTAGGGTACAATGAGCAGTTCTTC. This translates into CASSQEGALGYNEQFF.

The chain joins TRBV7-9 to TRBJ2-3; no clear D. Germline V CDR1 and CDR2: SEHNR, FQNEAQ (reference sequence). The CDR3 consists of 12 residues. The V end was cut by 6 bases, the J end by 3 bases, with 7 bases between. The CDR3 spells CASRPETDTQYF. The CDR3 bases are TGTGCCAGCAGGCCAGAGACAGATACGCAGTATTTT. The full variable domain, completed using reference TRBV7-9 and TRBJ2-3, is DTGVSQNPRHKITKRGQNVTFRCDPISEHNRLYWYRQTLGQGPEFLTYFQNEAQLEKSRLLSDRFSAERPKGSFSTLEIQRTEQGDSAMYLCASRPETDTQYFGPGTRLTVL.

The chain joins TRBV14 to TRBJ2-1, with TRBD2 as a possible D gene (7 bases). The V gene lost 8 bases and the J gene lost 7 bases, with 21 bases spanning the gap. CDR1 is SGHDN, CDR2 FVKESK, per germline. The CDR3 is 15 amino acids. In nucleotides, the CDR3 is TGTGCCAGCTCCGGAGGGGGGGCTCTACGGAATGAGCAGTTCTTC. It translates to CASSGGGALRNEQFF.

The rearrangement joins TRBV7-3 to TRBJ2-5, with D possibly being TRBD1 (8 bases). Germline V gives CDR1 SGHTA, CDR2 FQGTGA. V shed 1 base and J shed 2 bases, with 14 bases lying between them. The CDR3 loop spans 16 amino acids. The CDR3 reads CASSLSTGGGQETQYF. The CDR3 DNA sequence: TGTGCCAGCAGCTTAAGCACAGGGGGGGGACAAGAGACCCAGTACTTC. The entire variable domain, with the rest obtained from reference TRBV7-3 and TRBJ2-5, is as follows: GAGVSQTPSNKVTEKGKYVELRCDPISGHTALYWYRQSLGQGPEFLIYFQGTGAADDSGLPNDRFFAVRPEGSVSTLKIQRTERGDSAVYLCASSLSTGGGQETQYFGPGTRLLVL.